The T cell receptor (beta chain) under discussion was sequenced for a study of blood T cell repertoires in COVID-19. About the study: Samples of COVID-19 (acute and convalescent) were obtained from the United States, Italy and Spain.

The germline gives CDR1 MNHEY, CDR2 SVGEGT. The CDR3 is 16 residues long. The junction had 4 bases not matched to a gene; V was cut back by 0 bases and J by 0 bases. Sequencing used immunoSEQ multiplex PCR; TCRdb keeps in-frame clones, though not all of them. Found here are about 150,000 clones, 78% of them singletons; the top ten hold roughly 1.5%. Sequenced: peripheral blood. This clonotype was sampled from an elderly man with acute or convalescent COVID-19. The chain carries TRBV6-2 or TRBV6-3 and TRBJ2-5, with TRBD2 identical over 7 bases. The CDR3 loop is CASSYSAGQYQETQYF. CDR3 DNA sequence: TGTGCCAGCAGTTACTCAGCGGGGCAGTACCAAGAGACCCAGTACTTC.